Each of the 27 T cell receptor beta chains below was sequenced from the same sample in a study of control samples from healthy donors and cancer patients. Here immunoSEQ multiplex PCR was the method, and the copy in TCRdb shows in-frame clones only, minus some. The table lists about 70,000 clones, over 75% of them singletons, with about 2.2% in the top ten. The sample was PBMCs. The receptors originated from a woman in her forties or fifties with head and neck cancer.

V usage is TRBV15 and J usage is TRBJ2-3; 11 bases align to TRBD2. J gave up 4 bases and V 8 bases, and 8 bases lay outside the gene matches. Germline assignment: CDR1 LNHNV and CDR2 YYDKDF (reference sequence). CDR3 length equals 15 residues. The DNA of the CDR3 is TGTGCCACCCGTTTAGCGGGGGGGCGGTCAGATACGCAGTATTTT. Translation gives CATRLAGGRSDTQYF. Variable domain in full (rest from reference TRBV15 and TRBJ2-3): DAMVIQNPRYQVTQFGKPVTLSCSQTLNHNVMYWYQQKSSQAPKLLFHYYDKDFNNEADTPDNFQSRRPNTSFCFLDIRSPGLGDTAMYLCATRLAGGRSDTQYFGPGTRLTVL.

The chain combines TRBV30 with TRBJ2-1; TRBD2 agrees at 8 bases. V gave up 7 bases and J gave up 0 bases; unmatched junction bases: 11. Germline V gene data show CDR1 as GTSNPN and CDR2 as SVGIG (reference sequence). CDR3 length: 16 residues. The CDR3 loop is CAFDTGGLSSYNEQFF. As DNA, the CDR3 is TGTGCCTTCGACACGGGGGGGCTGAGCTCCTACAATGAGCAGTTCTTC.

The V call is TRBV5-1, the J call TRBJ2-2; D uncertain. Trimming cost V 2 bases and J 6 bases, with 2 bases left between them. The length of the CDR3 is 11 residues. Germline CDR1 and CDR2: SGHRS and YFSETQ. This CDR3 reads CASSFSGELFF. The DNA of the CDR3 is TGCGCCAGCAGCTTCTCCGGGGAGCTGTTTTTT.

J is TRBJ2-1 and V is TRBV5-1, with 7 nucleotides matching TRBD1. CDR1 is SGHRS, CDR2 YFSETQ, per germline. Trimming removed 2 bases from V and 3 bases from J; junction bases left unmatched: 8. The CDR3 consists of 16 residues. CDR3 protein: CASSFHPGTVYNEQFF. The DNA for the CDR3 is TGCGCCAGCAGCTTTCATCCGGGGACAGTCTACAATGAGCAGTTCTTC.

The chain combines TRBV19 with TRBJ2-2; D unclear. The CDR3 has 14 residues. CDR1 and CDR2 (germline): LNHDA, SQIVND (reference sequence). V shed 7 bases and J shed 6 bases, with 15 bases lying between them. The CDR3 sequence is CASINVDGSGELFF. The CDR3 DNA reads TGTGCCAGTATTAACGTCGATGGATCCGGGGAGCTGTTTTTT. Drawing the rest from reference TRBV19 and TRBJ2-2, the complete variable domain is DGGITQSPKYLFRKEGQNVTLSCEQNLNHDAMYWYRQDPGQGLRLIYYSQIVNDFQKGDIAEGYSVSREKKESFPLTVTSAQKNPTAFYLCASINVDGSGELFFGEGSRLTVL.

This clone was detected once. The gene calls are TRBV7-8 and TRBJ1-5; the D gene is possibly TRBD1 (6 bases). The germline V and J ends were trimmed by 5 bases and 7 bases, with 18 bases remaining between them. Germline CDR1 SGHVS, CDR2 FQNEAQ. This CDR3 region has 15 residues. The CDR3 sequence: CASSLAGAGEQPQHF. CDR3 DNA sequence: TGTGCCAGCAGCCTCGCAGGGGCAGGGGAACAGCCCCAGCATTTT. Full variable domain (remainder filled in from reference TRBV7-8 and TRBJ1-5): GAGVSQSPRYKVAKRGQDVALRCDPISGHVSLFWYQQALGQGPEFLTYFQNEAQLDKSGLPSDRFFAERPEGSVSTLKIQRTQQEDSAVYLCASSLAGAGEQPQHFGDGTRLSIL.

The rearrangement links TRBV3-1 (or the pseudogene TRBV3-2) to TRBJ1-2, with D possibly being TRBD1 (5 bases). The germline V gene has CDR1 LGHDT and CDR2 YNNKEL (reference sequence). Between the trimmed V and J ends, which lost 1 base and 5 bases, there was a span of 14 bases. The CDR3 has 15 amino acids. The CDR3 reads CASSQGNRKFYGYTF. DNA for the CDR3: TGTGCCAGCAGCCAAGGTAACAGGAAGTTTTATGGCTACACCTTC.

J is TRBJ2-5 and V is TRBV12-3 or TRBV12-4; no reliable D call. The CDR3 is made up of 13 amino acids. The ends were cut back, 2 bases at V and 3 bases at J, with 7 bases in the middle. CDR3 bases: TGTGCCAGCAGTTTACGCAGGAAAGAGACCCAGTACTTC. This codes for CASSLRRKETQYF.

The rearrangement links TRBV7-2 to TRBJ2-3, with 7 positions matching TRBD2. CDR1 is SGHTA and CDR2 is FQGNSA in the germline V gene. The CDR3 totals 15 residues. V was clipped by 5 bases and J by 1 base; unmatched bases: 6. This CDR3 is CASSVTAGRTDTQYF. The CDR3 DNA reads TGTGCCAGCAGCGTAACAGCGGGGCGCACAGATACGCAGTATTTT. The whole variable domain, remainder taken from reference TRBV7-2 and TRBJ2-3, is GAGVSQSPSNKVTEKGKDVELRCDPISGHTALYWYRQSLGQGLEFLIYFQGNSAPDKSGLPSDRFSAERTGGSVSTLTIQRTQQEDSAVYLCASSVTAGRTDTQYFGPGTRLTVL.

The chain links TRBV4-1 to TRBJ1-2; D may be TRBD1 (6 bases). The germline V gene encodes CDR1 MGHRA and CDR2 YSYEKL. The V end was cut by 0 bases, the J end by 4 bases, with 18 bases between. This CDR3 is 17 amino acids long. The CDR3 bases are TGCGCCAGCAGCCAAGATCTTGGGGGGCGCTTCCCCTATGGCTACACCTTC. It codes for CASSQDLGGRFPYGYTF.

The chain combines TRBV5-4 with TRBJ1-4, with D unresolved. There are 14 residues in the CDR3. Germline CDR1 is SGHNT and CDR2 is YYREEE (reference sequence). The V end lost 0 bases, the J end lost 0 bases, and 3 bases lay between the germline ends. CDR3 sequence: CASSLEATNEKLFF. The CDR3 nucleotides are TGTGCCAGCAGCTTGGAGGCAACTAATGAAAAACTGTTTTTT.

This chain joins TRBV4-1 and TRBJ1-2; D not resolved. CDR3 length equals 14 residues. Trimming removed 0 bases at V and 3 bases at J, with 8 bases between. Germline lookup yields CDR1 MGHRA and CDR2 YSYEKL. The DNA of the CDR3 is TGCGCCAGCAGCCAAGATCCAGGCGACTATGGCTACACCTTC. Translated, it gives CASSQDPGDYGYTF.

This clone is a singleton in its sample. Written as DNA, the CDR3 is TGTGCCAGCAGTGATCCCCGGACAAGAGGCGAGCAGTACTTC. The encoded protein is CASSDPRTRGEQYF. The chain employs TRBV25-1 and TRBJ2-7; D might be TRBD1 (5 bases). The V and J ends lost 3 bases and 6 bases respectively, with 15 bases between them. The CDR3 has 14 residues. Per germline, CDR1 MGHDK and CDR2 SYGVNS.

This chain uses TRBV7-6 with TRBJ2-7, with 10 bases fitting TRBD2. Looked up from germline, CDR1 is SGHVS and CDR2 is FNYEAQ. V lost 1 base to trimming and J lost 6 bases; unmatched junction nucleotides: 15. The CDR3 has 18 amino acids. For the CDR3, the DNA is TGTGCCAGCAGCTTAGGCTTCGCTAGCGGGGGACGTGGCCCCGAGCAGTACTTC. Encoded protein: CASSLGFASGGRGPEQYF.

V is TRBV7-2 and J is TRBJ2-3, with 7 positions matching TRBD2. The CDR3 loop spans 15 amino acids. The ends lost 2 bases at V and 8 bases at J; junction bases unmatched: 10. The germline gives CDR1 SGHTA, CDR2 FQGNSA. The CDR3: CASSLLSRSGRTQYF. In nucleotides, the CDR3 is TGTGCCAGCAGCTTATTGAGTCGTAGCGGGCGTACGCAGTATTTT.

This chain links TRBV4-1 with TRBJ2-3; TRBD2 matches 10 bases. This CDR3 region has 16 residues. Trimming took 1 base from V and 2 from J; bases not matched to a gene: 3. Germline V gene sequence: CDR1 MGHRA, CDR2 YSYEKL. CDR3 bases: TGCGCCAGCAGCCAAGTGAGCGGGGGGGCCACAGATACGCAGTATTTT. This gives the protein CASSQVSGGATDTQYF.

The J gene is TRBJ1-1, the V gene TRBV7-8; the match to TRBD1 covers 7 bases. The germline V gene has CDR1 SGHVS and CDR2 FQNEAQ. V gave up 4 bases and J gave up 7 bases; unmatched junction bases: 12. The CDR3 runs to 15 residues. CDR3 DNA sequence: TGTGCCAGCAGCTCAGGGGGTACGAACATTATTGAAGCTTTCTTT. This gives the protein CASSSGGTNIIEAFF.

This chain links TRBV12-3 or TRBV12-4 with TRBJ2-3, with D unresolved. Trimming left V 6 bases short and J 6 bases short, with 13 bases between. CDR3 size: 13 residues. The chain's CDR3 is CASSGPVMDTQYF. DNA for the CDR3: TGTGCCAGCAGCGGACCTGTTATGGATACGCAGTATTTT.

CDR3 sequence: CATSKYRDADNEQFF. In nucleotides, the CDR3 is TGTGCCACCAGCAAGTACAGGGATGCGGACAATGAGCAGTTCTTC. V usage is TRBV15 and J usage is TRBJ2-1; a possible D gene is TRBD1 (6 bases). CDR1 LNHNV and CDR2 YYDKDF come from the germline V gene (reference sequence). CDR3 length: 15 amino acids. The V end was cut by 4 bases, the J end by 5 bases, with 15 bases between.

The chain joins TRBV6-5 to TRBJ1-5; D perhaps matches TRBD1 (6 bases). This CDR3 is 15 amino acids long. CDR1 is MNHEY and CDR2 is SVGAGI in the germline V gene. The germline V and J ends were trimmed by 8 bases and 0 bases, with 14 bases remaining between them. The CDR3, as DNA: TGTGCCAGCGTTCTCCGGGACATTAGCAATCAGCCCCAGCATTTT. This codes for CASVLRDISNQPQHF.

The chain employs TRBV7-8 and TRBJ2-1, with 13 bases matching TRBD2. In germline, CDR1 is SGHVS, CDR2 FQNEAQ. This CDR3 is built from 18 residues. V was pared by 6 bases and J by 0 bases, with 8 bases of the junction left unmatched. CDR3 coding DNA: TGTGCCAGCAGTACCGGGACTAGCGGGGTTAGCTCCTACAATGAGCAGTTCTTC. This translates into CASSTGTSGVSSYNEQFF. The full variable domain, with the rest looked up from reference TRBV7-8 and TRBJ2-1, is GAGVSQSPRYKVAKRGQDVALRCDPISGHVSLFWYQQALGQGPEFLTYFQNEAQLDKSGLPSDRFFAERPEGSVSTLKIQRTQQEDSAVYLCASSTGTSGVSSYNEQFFGPGTRLTVL.

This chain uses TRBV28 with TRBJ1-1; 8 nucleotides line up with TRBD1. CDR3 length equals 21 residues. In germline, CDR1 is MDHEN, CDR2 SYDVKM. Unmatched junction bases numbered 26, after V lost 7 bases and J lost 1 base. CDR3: CASTAGGALHRDRKANTEAFF. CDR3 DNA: TGTGCCAGCACCGCTGGGGGGGCACTACACCGGGACAGGAAGGCGAACACTGAAGCTTTCTTT.

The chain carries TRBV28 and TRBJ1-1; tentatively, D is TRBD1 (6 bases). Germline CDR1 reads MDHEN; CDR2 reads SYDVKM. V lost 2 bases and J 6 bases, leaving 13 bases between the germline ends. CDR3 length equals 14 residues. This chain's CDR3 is CASSLLQGRSEAFF. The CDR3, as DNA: TGTGCCAGCAGTTTACTACAGGGCAGGTCTGAAGCTTTCTTT.

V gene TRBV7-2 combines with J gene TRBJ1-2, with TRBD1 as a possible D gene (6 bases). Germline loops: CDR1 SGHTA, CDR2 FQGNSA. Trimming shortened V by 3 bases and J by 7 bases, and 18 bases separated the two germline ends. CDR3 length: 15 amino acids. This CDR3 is CASSLGMVGAGGYTF. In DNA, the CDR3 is TGTGCCAGCAGCTTGGGAATGGTGGGGGCCGGTGGCTACACCTTC.

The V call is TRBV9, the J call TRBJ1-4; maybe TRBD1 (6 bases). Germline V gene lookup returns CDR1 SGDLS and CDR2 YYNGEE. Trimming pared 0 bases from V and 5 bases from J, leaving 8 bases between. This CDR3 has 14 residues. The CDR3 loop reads CASSVGGQNEKLFF. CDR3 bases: TGTGCCAGCAGCGTAGGGGGGCAAAATGAAAAACTGTTTTTT.

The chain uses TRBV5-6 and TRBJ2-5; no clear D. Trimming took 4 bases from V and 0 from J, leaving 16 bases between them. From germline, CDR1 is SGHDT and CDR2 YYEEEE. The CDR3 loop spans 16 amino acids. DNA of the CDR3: TGTGCCAGCAGCCCTTTTAGCCTAGGTAACCAAGAGACCCAGTACTTC. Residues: CASSPFSLGNQETQYF.

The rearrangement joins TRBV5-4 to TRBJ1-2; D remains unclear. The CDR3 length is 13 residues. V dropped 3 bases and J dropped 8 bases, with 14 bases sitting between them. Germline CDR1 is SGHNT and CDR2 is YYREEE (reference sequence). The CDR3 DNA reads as TGTGCCAGCAGCTCCGCGGCGACTAGGGGCTACACCTTC. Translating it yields CASSSAATRGYTF. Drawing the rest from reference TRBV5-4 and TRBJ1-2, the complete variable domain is ETGVTQSPTHLIKTRGQQVTLRCSSQSGHNTVSWYQQALGQGPQFIFQYYREEENGRGNFPPRFSGLQFPNYSSELNVNALELDDSALYLCASSSAATRGYTFGSGTRLTVV.